The rows below give T cell receptor beta chains drawn from one sample of a study of CD8 T cells in Susac syndrome. Each CDR3 protein gets one entry after TCRdb re-called the immunoSEQ multiplex PCR reads with MiXCR. The sample includes around 200,000 distinct CDR3 sequences, around 93% seen only once; the top ten take 0.082%. Sequencing was carried out using CD4+ T cells from PBMCs. Receptors were obtained from a human donor with multiple sclerosis. Both conserved end residues are trimmed from each CDR3.

J gene	V gene	CDR3 protein
TRBJ2-1	TRBV7-2	ASSYTSGGALGNEQF
TRBJ2-3	TRBV7-8	ASSPSDRVTDTQY
TRBJ1-1	TRBV5-4	ASSFPPLAGGTEAF
TRBJ1-5	TRBV30	AWSPGPSNQPQH
TRBJ2-5	TRBV27	ASSLGVGETQY
TRBJ1-6	TRBV6-6	ASSTEGQSNSPLH
TRBJ2-1	TRBV20-1	SAQLAFYNEQF
TRBJ2-5	TRBV6-5	ASSSQQGIGTQY
TRBJ2-3	TRBV10-3	AISGLAGGNTDTQY
TRBJ1-6	TRBV7-9	ASSSGGEGSSPLH
TRBJ1-4	TRBV9	ASSETDWTGTGQLF
TRBJ1-2	TRBV10-3	AISGQGARVGYT
TRBJ2-2	TRBV29-1	SGRAGGVYTGELF
TRBJ2-2	TRBV30	AWSVARYTGELF
TRBJ2-3	TRBV4-2	ASSPRSRGTDTQY
TRBJ1-1	TRBV29-1	STQSGATEAF
TRBJ2-3	TRBV20-1	SATPTSGGTDTQY